This TCR beta chain was recorded in a study of blood T cell repertoires in COVID-19 (dated by TCRdb to about 2020). Regarding the research as a whole: Samples from collaborators originated in the United States, Italy and Spain and spanned both the acute and convalescent phases of COVID-19. The material from the prospective study consisted of cDNA or gDNA derived from T cells, B-cell-depleted T cells, or PBMCs. Deeply sampled blood TCRbeta repertoires from subjects exposed to, actively infected with, or recovered from COVID-19 were included in the dataset. Where HLA class I and class II types were available, the types were taken from metadata supplied by the sample provider, not from assay-based typing. The repertoires were released in a freely available public database meant as a resource for research on the immune response to SARS-CoV-2. Sample metadata almost always included a de-identified subject ID, COVID-19 status, age in years and sex. The samples were drawn from two sources: the first 160 participants of the ongoing ImmuneRACE study, and 950 to 1,500 subjects contributed by 6 global collaborators.

Turning to this clone: The antigen it recognizes is unknown. Base qualities were left out, and no much larger clone turns up one base away.

The CDR3 goes from the cysteine to the phenylalanine over 17 residues. The kept DNA is CDR3 alone, 51 bases in frame from the first base. Looking up the germline V gene yields CDR1 SGHAT and CDR2 FQNNGV. The germline V and J ends show losses of 5 bases and 3 bases respectively, and no gene match explains 14 bases of the junction. What the authors observed across the whole study: Clinical and demographic metadata were provided uncurated, with the amount varying by source and participant.

Each collaborating institution followed its own protocols to collect whole blood in K2EDTA tubes. For TCRbeta analysis, collaborators shipped samples in one of three forms: frozen whole blood, isolated PBMCs, or DNA extracted from either of those sample types. TCRbeta CDR3 regions were amplified from genomic DNA by means of the immunoSEQ Assay, a bias-controlled multiplex PCR. The paper's processing steps were these. The number of nucleated cells in each sample was estimated from the amplification of reference gene primers within the assay. Sequence reads were collapsed and filtered to measure the absolute abundance of every unique TCRbeta CDR3 rearrangement. Productive Simpson clonality was computed per sample as the square root of Simpson's diversity index over productive rearrangements. Here the immuneACCESS table is served through TCRdb, limited to in-frame sequences with V and J called. Missing clones are a known gap in these copies; in checked studies unresolved V genes cover under half, and the rest lacks a known reason. The D gene and trimming were derived from the DNA, and the V and J assignments and clone size from that table. The sample table shows more than 10,000 clones, and 88% are seen once. Approximately 31% of the sample is taken by the ten largest.

Sample: peripheral blood. The receptor chain draws on TRBV11-2 and TRBJ2-7; 9 nucleotides in the junction match TRBD1. The sequence was collected from a human donor in a cohort sampled during active COVID-19. The CDR3 reads CASSIRGTGSVGYEQYF. The DNA sequence is TGTGCCAGCAGCATTCGAGGGACAGGGAGCGTTGGCTACGAGCAGTACTTC. The CDR3 plus the reference TRBV11-2 and TRBJ2-7 genes for the other parts give the full variable domain: EAGVAQSPRYKIIEKRQSVAFWCNPISGHATLYWYQQILGQGPKLLIQFQNNGVVDDSQLPKDRFSAERLKGVDSTLKIQPAKLEDSAVYLCASSIRGTGSVGYEQYFGPGTRLTVT.